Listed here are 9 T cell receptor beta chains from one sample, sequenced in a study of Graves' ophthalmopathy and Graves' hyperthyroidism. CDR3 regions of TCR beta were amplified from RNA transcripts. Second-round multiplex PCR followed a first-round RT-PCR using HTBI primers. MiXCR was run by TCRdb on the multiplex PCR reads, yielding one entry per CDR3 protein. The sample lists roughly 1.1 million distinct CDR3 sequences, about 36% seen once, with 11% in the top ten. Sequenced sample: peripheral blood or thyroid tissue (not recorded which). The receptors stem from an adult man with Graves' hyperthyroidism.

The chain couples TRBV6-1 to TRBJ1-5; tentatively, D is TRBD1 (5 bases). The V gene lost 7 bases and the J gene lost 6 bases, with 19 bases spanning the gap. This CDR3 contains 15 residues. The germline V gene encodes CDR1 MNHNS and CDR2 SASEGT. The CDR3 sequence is CASTQVGGSAQPQHF. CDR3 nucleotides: TGTGCCAGCACCCAAGTGGGGGGTTCAGCTCAGCCCCAGCATTTT.

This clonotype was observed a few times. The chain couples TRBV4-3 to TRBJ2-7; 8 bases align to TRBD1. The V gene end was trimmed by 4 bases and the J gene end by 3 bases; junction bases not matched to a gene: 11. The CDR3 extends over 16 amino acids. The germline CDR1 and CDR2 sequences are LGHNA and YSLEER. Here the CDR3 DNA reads TGCGCCAGCAGCCCAGCTATCCAAACAGGGGGCTACGAGCAGTACTTC. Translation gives CASSPAIQTGGYEQYF.

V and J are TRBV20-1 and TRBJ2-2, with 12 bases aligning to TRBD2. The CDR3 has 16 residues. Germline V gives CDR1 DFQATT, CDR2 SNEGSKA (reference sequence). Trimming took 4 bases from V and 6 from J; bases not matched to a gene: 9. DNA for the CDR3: TGCAGTGCTACCCTTCTAGCGGGAGGGCCCGCCGGGGAGCTGTTTTTT. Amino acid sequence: CSATLLAGGPAGELFF.

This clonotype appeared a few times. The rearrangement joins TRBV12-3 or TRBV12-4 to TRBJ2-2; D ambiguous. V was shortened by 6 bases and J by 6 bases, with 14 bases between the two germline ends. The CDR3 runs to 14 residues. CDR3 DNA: TGTGCCAGCAGGGCCGGGCCCGGCGCCGGGGAGCTGTTTTTT. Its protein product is CASRAGPGAGELFF.

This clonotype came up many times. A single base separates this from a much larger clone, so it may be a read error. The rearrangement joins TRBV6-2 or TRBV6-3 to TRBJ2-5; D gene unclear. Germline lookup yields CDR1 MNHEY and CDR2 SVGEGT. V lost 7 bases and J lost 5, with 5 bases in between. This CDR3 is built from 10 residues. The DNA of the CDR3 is TGTGCCAGCAATGGGGAGACCCAGTACTTC. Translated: CASNGETQYF.

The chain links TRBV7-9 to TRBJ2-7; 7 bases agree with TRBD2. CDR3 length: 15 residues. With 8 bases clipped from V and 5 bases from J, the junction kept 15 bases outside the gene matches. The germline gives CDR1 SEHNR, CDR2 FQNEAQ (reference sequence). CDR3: CASLGRTGGSDEQYF. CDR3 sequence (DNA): TGTGCCAGCTTAGGGCGGACGGGAGGCAGTGACGAGCAGTACTTC.

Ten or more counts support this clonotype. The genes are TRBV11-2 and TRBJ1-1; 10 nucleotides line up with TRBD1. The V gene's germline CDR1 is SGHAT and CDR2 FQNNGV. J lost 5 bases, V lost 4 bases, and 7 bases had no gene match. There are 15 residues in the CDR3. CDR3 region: CASSSRQGADTEAFF. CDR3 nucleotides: TGTGCCAGCAGCTCAAGACAGGGGGCGGATACTGAAGCTTTCTTT.

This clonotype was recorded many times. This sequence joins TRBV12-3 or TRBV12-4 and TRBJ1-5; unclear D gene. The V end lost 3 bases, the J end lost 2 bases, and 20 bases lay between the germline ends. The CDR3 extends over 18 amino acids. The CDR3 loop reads CASSLWVTRRTGNQPQHF. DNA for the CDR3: TGTGCCAGCAGTTTGTGGGTGACTCGAAGGACGGGCAATCAGCCCCAGCATTTT.

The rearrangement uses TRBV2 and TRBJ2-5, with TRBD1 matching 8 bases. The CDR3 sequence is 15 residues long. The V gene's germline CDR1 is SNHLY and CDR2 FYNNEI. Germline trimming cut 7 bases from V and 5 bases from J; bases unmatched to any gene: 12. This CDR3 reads CASNRDRSLPETQYF. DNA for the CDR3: TGTGCCAGCAACCGGGACAGGAGTTTGCCGGAGACCCAGTACTTC.